These 17 T cell receptor beta chains originate from one sample sequenced in a study of shared clonotypes between healthy human individuals. This table comes from immunoSEQ multiplex PCR, and its TCRdb copy is limited to in-frame clones, with some not included. In the table there are 400,000 or so clones, approximately 96% of which are singletons. The sequenced material came from memory CD8+ T cells sorted from blood. As for subset: CD45RO+ cells pooled with CCR7-negative TemRA cells. The receptors were sampled from a young man in good health.

The chain carries TRBV9 and TRBJ2-5; perhaps TRBD1 as D (5 bases). This CDR3 spans 15 amino acids. With 0 bases removed from V and 1 base from J, the gap between germline ends came to 10 bases. CDR1 SGDLS and CDR2 YYNGEE come from the germline V gene. CDR3 bases: TGTGCCAGCAGCGTAGGACAGACAATCCAAGAGACCCAGTACTTC. This codes for CASSVGQTIQETQYF.

J is TRBJ2-1 and V is TRBV27; 8 nucleotides align to TRBD1. V shed 10 bases and J 0 bases; nucleotides not matched to a gene: 20. This CDR3 region has 19 residues. Looked up from germline, CDR1 is MNHEY and CDR2 is SMNVEV (reference sequence). CDR3 amino acids: CATHQGARVAPSSYNEQFF. CDR3 coding DNA: TGTGCCACCCATCAGGGGGCGCGGGTAGCCCCAAGCTCCTACAATGAGCAGTTCTTC.

The V call is TRBV2, the J call TRBJ1-1; the D gene is possibly TRBD1 (5 bases). Germline V lookup: CDR1 SNHLY, CDR2 FYNNEI. The CDR3 loop spans 13 amino acids. V lost 0 bases and J 6 bases, leaving 8 bases between the germline ends. CDR3: CASSEAGVAEAFF. CDR3 DNA sequence: TGTGCCAGCAGTGAAGCAGGGGTCGCTGAAGCTTTCTTT.

The V call is TRBV27, the J call TRBJ1-2; maybe TRBD1 (6 bases). Per germline, CDR1 MNHEY and CDR2 SMNVEV (reference sequence). This CDR3 is 13 amino acids long. Trimming stripped 5 bases from V and 5 bases from J, with 12 bases between. The CDR3 region has the DNA TGTGCCAGCAGTCCTTCGGACAGATATGGCTACACCTTC. Translating gives CASSPSDRYGYTF.

The genes are TRBV2 and TRBJ2-1; 9 bases map to TRBD2. J gave up 5 bases and V 9 bases, and 8 bases lay outside the gene matches. From germline, CDR1 is SNHLY and CDR2 FYNNEI. This CDR3 region has 14 residues. The CDR3 DNA sequence: TGTGCCAGTCCAGCGGGAGGCCAAAACAATGAGCAGTTCTTC. Translated: CASPAGGQNNEQFF.

This clone was counted once. The gene calls are TRBV5-1 and TRBJ2-7; D gene ambiguous. The germline gives CDR1 SGHRS, CDR2 YFSETQ. The length of the CDR3 is 14 residues. V was pared by 4 bases and J by 2 bases, with 13 bases between. CDR3 residues: CASSLVEPPYEQYF. CDR3 DNA sequence: TGCGCCAGCAGCCTAGTTGAGCCTCCCTACGAGCAGTACTTC.

This chain links TRBV6-1 with TRBJ1-1; D is ambiguous. CDR3 length equals 14 residues. The V gene's germline CDR1 is MNHNS and CDR2 SASEGT. The V gene lost 10 bases and the J gene lost 3 bases, with 18 bases spanning the gap. The CDR3 bases are TGTGCCACCCCCATACGGGGTACGGACACTGAAGCTTTCTTT. Its protein product is CATPIRGTDTEAFF.

The table lists this clone with a count of one. This chain joins TRBV25-1 and TRBJ1-1; D call uncertain. V lost 6 bases, J lost 2 bases, and 4 bases lay in between. This CDR3 is 11 amino acids long. Germline V gives CDR1 MGHDK, CDR2 SYGVNS. The CDR3 coding sequence is TGTGCCAGCAGGGACAACACTGAAGCTTTCTTT. Its translation is CASRDNTEAFF.

This sequence joins TRBV6-6 and TRBJ2-2; tentative D call: TRBD2 (5 bases). This CDR3 comprises 16 residues. V lost 0 bases, J lost 4 bases, and 12 bases lay in between. In germline, CDR1 is MNHNY, CDR2 SVGAGI (reference sequence). CDR3 bases: TGTGCCAGCAGTTACTCGAGTCCGGGAATCACCGGGGAGCTGTTTTTT. Translation: CASSYSSPGITGELFF.

The V call is TRBV15, the J call TRBJ1-3; D is unclear. This CDR3 region has 15 residues. Germline V gives CDR1 LNHNV, CDR2 YYDKDF (reference sequence). The V end lost 0 bases, the J end lost 2 bases, and 8 bases lay between the germline ends. CDR3: CATSREGQAGNTIYF. CDR3 DNA: TGTGCCACCAGCAGAGAGGGCCAGGCTGGAAACACCATATATTTT.

V gene TRBV5-1 combines with J gene TRBJ2-7; 10 bases map to TRBD2. In germline, CDR1 is SGHRS, CDR2 YFSETQ. V shed 4 bases, J shed 1 base, and the junction held 5 bases outside the gene matches. The CDR3 contains 15 residues. CDR3: CASSATSGNSYEQYF. CDR3 DNA: TGCGCCAGCAGCGCCACTAGCGGGAATTCCTACGAGCAGTACTTC.

The chain carries TRBV7-8 and TRBJ2-7; D uncertain. The CDR3 is 15 residues long. Trimming pared 4 bases from V and 1 base from J, leaving 14 bases between. The germline CDR1 and CDR2 sequences are SGHVS and FQNEAQ. CDR3 sequence reads: CASSSGRAISYEQYF. The CDR3, as DNA: TGTGCCAGCAGCTCCGGACGGGCAATATCCTACGAGCAGTACTTC.

This chain connects TRBV4-2 to TRBJ2-7; D is undetermined. The CDR3 is 15 amino acids. Germline-derived CDR1 and CDR2 are LGHNA and YNFKEQ. Trimming shortened V by 0 bases and J by 0 bases, and 9 bases separated the two germline ends. Here the CDR3 reads CASSQDRTISYEQYF. The CDR3 coding sequence is TGTGCCAGCAGCCAAGATCGGACCATCTCCTACGAGCAGTACTTC.

This clone was counted only a few times. V usage is TRBV20-1 and J usage is TRBJ2-7; no clear D gene. The CDR3 extends over 11 amino acids. V dropped 5 bases and J dropped 9 bases, with 14 bases sitting between them. Germline V gene data show CDR1 as DFQATT and CDR2 as SNEGSKA (reference sequence). This CDR3 is CSAQDTPRQYF. Here the CDR3 DNA reads TGCAGTGCTCAAGACACTCCCAGGCAGTACTTC.

The sample holds one count of this clone. The gene calls are TRBV16 and TRBJ1-1; D gene unclear. Germline CDR1 and CDR2: KGHSY and FQNENV. The CDR3 extends over 15 amino acids. V was pared by 3 bases and J by 1 base, with 12 bases between. This CDR3 reads CASSHSWERNTEAFF. In nucleotides, the CDR3 is TGTGCCAGCAGCCACTCGTGGGAGCGGAACACTGAAGCTTTCTTT.

The V and J genes are TRBV19 and TRBJ1-5; TRBD1 agrees at 7 bases. Germline CDR1 reads LNHDA; CDR2 reads SQIVND (reference sequence). The CDR3 totals 13 residues. The junction had 2 bases not matched to a gene; V was cut back by 5 bases and J by 4 bases. The chain's CDR3 is CASSGRGNQPQHF. For the CDR3, the DNA is TGTGCCAGTAGTGGCAGGGGGAATCAGCCCCAGCATTTT.

V and J are TRBV7-9 and TRBJ2-1; perhaps TRBD2 as D (6 bases). Germline CDR1 SEHNR, CDR2 FQNEAQ (reference sequence). The V and J ends lost 6 bases and 2 bases respectively, with 14 bases between them. The CDR3 length is 15 residues. CDR3 DNA sequence: TGTGCCAGCAGGGTTGTGGAGGGCCCCTACAATGAGCAGTTCTTC. This encodes CASRVVEGPYNEQFF.